The following is a T cell receptor (beta chain) sequence with its context. Its specificity is not known. These data belong to a study of blood T cells in healthy people across ages. Study-wide points: The study regarded diversity estimates from one million T cells as underestimates.

For the second PCR, which ran for roughly 6 to 12 cycles, a sample-barcoded 5' primer and a J-beta primer mix were used. From each sample, at least 2.5 million paired-end reads containing CDR3 were obtained. A single record per CDR3 protein comes from TCRdb applying MiXCR to the 5' RACE reads. The table has around 800,000 distinct CDR3 sequences, more than 40% seen once. From germline, CDR1 is MNHEY and CDR2 SVGEGT. The length of the CDR3 is 13 residues. V was cut by 2 bases and J by 2 bases, with 6 bases left in between. Ranging in age from roughly 6 to 90, the donors were healthy Caucasian individuals from Russia. RNA extraction gave at least 5.5 micrograms of total RNA per sample.

The V and J genes are TRBV6-2 or TRBV6-3 and TRBJ2-5, with D hard to call. The clonotype was recovered from a man aged 60 to 75 in good health. Sequencing was carried out using blood. CDR3 DNA sequence: TGTGCCAGCAGTTACCACCTTCAAGAGACCCAGTACTTC. Protein product: CASSYHLQETQYF.